A selection of T cell receptor beta chains follows, all from one sample in a study of OX40 agonist ivuxolimab in advanced cancers. Sequencing used immunoSEQ multiplex PCR; TCRdb keeps in-frame clones, though not all of them. Of fewer than 20,000 clones in the sample, just under 75% were seen once. The sample here was CD4+ or CD8+ T cells sorted from blood, taken in a trial of the OX40 agonist ivuxolimab. The source of these receptors is an adult with an advanced solid tumor such as melanoma, head and neck, liver or kidney cancer. The CDR3 runs from the conserved cysteine through the conserved F or W. Fields, in order: clone size, V gene, J gene, D gene, CDR3 protein, CDR3 DNA. The D gene is left open where the match is weak. Clone size is given for some rows only: seen once, a few or many times, or a class if the clone is expanded.

NA	TRBV12-5	TRBJ2-7	TRBD2	CASGLVHPGGAYEQYF	TGTGCTAGTGGTTTGGTACACCCGGGGGGGGCCTACGAGCAGTACTTC
few	TRBV9	TRBJ2-3	NA	CASSGNTDTQYF	TGTGCCAGCAGCGGGAACACAGATACGCAGTATTTT
NA	TRBV6-1	TRBJ1-6	NA	CASSEHVTASSYNSPLHF	TGTGCCAGCAGTGAACATGTTACAGCTAGCTCCTATAATTCACCCCTCCACTTT
once	TRBV6-5	TRBJ2-7	NA	CASSYSLRVDEQYF	TGTGCCAGCAGTTACTCCTTAAGGGTGGACGAGCAGTACTTC
NA	TRBV7-8	TRBJ2-1	TRBD2	CASSLGGTSGSSYNEQFF	TGTGCCAGCAGCTTAGGCGGGACTAGCGGGAGCTCCTACAATGAGCAGTTCTTC
NA	TRBV29-1	TRBJ1-3	NA	CSVEDLRGSGNTIYF	TGCAGCGTTGAAGATCTTCGAGGGTCTGGAAACACCATATATTTT
NA	TRBV7-9	TRBJ1-4	NA	CASSPGRGLEKLFF	TGTGCCAGCAGCCCGGGACGAGGGCTTGAAAAACTGTTTTTT
NA	TRBV4-1	TRBJ2-7	NA	CASSLKGGSNYEQYF	TGCGCCAGCAGCCTCAAGGGGGGCTCAAACTACGAGCAGTACTTC
NA	TRBV4-1	TRBJ2-1	TRBD1	CASSQGRDRGSYNEQFF	TGCGCCAGCAGCCAAGGCCGGGACAGGGGTTCCTACAATGAGCAGTTCTTC
NA	TRBV6-5	TRBJ1-2	NA	CASSYSSVGPDYGYTF	TGTGCCAGCAGTTACTCTTCCGTTGGGCCGGACTATGGCTACACCTTC